These 19 T cell receptor beta chains share one sample of origin, sequenced in a study of CD8 T cells in ankylosing spondylitis. TCRdb re-derived calls from the 5' RACE reads in MiXCR, one entry per CDR3 protein. The sample yields a few hundred thousand distinct CDR3 sequences, approximately 20% seen once. The material sequenced was blood, either unsorted or a sorted T cell fraction (not recorded which). The receptors derive from a male donor with ankylosing spondylitis or in good health (not recorded which).

This clonotype was recorded a few times. The J gene is TRBJ2-6, the V gene TRBV12-3 or TRBV12-4; 13 nucleotides match TRBD2. The length of the CDR3 is 21 residues. With V trimmed by 4 bases and J by 0 bases, 12 bases remained unmatched. The CDR3 DNA is TGTGCCAGCAGTTGGACACTAGCGGGAGGGCAATATACCTCTGGGGCCAACGTCCTGACTTTC. As protein: CASSWTLAGGQYTSGANVLTF.

This clonotype was counted a few times. The rearrangement links TRBV5-1 to TRBJ2-7; possible D gene TRBD2, 6 bases. Deletions cut 7 bases from V and 1 base from J, with 12 bases between. The CDR3 loop spans 13 amino acids. Germline V CDR1 and CDR2: SGHRS, YFSETQ. Written as DNA, the CDR3 is TGCGCCAGCCGAGGGACTGTTTCCTACGAGCAGTACTTC. Protein product: CASRGTVSYEQYF. Full variable domain (missing parts from reference TRBV5-1 and TRBJ2-7): KAGVTQTPRYLIKTRGQQVTLSCSPISGHRSVSWYQQTPGQGLQFLFEYFSETQRNKGNFPGRFSGRQFSNSRSEMNVSTLELGDSALYLCASRGTVSYEQYFGPGTRLTVT.

The CDR3 sequence: CASSSGGQAVYEQYF. The CDR3 nucleotides read TGTGCCAGCAGTTCCGGGGGACAGGCAGTCTACGAGCAGTACTTC. The genes are TRBV27 and TRBJ2-7; 8 bases are shared with TRBD1. Trimming cost V 4 bases and J 3 bases; bases outside gene matches: 8. The germline V gene has CDR1 MNHEY and CDR2 SMNVEV (reference sequence). The CDR3 runs 15 residues.

This clonotype was seen only a few times. V gene TRBV5-6 combines with J gene TRBJ1-1, with 11 nucleotides matching TRBD1. Germline V gene lookup returns CDR1 SGHDT and CDR2 YYEEEE. V dropped 5 bases and J dropped 6; count of bases not matched to a gene: 15. The CDR3 extends over 17 amino acids. The CDR3 spells CASSYGQGAQVFSEAFF. Here the CDR3 DNA reads TGTGCCAGCAGTTACGGACAGGGGGCGCAGGTTTTCTCTGAAGCTTTCTTT.

This clonotype was detected only a few times. The chain joins TRBV7-3 to TRBJ1-5; TRBD1 is a possible D gene (6 bases). The germline CDR1 and CDR2 sequences are SGHTA and FQGTGA. V was pared by 8 bases and J by 3 bases, with 17 bases between. This CDR3 spans 15 amino acids. In nucleotides, the CDR3 is TGTGCCAGCCCCCAACTCAGGGGTATCAATCAGCCCCAGCATTTT. Protein sequence: CASPQLRGINQPQHF.

The rearrangement joins TRBV6-1 to TRBJ1-4; perhaps TRBD1 as D (6 bases). The V end lost 8 bases, the J end lost 8 bases, and 21 bases lay between the germline ends. The length of the CDR3 is 15 residues. From germline, CDR1 is MNHNS and CDR2 SASEGT. CDR3 DNA sequence: TGTGCCAGCCGAAAACTGCAGGGGTCGGGGGAAAAACTGTTTTTT. It codes for CASRKLQGSGEKLFF.

The chain links TRBV20-1 to TRBJ2-1; D possibly corresponds to TRBD2 (6 bases). Germline V gives CDR1 DFQATT, CDR2 SNEGSKA (reference sequence). This CDR3 spans 11 amino acids. Deletions cut 4 bases from V and 10 bases from J, with 11 bases between. CDR3 amino acids: CSATTSLEQFF. The CDR3 DNA is TGCAGTGCTACCACTAGCTTAGAGCAGTTCTTC.

The V gene is TRBV29-1, the J gene TRBJ1-2, with TRBD1 identical over 7 bases. Germline values: CDR1 SQVTM, CDR2 ANQGSEA. This CDR3 region has 15 residues. The trim removed 1 base at V and 4 bases at J, leaving 9 bases unmatched. The CDR3 loop reads CSVEGRDREGYGYTF. CDR3 nucleotides: TGCAGCGTTGAAGGGAGAGACAGGGAGGGCTATGGCTACACCTTC.

The chain combines TRBV5-5 with TRBJ2-7; no clear D. The V and J ends lost 0 bases and 3 bases respectively, with 10 bases between them. The CDR3 consists of 14 residues. Per germline, CDR1 SGHKS and CDR2 YYEKEE (reference sequence). The CDR3 sequence is CASSLADNFYEQYF. Written as DNA, the CDR3 is TGTGCCAGCAGCTTGGCTGACAACTTCTACGAGCAGTACTTC. Combining the CDR3 with reference TRBV5-5 and TRBJ2-7 gives the whole variable domain DAGVTQSPTHLIKTRGQQVTLRCSPISGHKSVSWYQQVLGQGPQFIFQYYEKEERGRGNFPDRFSARQFPNYSSELNVNALLLGDSALYLCASSLADNFYEQYFGPGTRLTVT.

In nucleotides, the CDR3 is TGTGCCAGCAGTTATCTTGGGGGTAATACCTACAATGAGCAGTTCTTC. Its protein is CASSYLGGNTYNEQFF. The chain joins TRBV6-5 to TRBJ2-1, with D perhaps matching TRBD1 or TRBD2 (5 bases each). The ends were cut back, 3 bases at V and 2 bases at J, with 14 bases in the middle. CDR1 is MNHEY and CDR2 is SVGAGI in the germline V gene. This CDR3 is 16 amino acids long.

The table lists this clonotype with a few counts. This rearrangement joins TRBV27 to TRBJ2-7, with 7 bases matching TRBD1. Germline CDR1 and CDR2: MNHEY and SMNVEV (reference sequence). The CDR3 consists of 16 residues. V was pared by 6 bases and J by 0 bases, with 11 bases of the junction left unmatched. CDR3 region: CASSLNPGQSSYEQYF. The CDR3 nucleotides read TGTGCCAGCAGCCTAAATCCGGGACAGAGCTCCTACGAGCAGTACTTC.

The rearrangement joins TRBV10-2 to TRBJ2-3, with 10 bases identical to TRBD2. The CDR3 is made up of 15 amino acids. J gave up 2 bases and V 6 bases, and 5 bases lay outside the gene matches. The germline V gene has CDR1 WSHSY and CDR2 SAAADI. CDR3 DNA: TGCGCCAGCAGACCGGGACTAGCGATCACAGATACGCAGTATTTT. As protein: CASRPGLAITDTQYF.

The chain joins TRBV9 to TRBJ2-4; TRBD1 agrees at 7 bases. This CDR3 is 12 amino acids long. J was trimmed by 9 bases and V by 3 bases; bases with no gene match: 3. Germline CDR1 is SGDLS and CDR2 is YYNGEE. DNA of the CDR3: TGTGCCAGCAGCGGACAGGGTTCCATTCAGTACTTC. Amino acid sequence: CASSGQGSIQYF.

There are a few counts of this clonotype. This chain uses TRBV6-4 with TRBJ2-2, with a possible D match to TRBD2 (5 bases). CDR3 length equals 15 residues. The V end lost 2 bases, the J end lost 4 bases, and 11 bases lay between the germline ends. CDR1 and CDR2 (germline): MRHNA, SNTAGT. The DNA of the CDR3 is TGTGCCAGCAGTGACGGCGGTGGGAGCACCGGGGAGCTGTTTTTT. Translating it yields CASSDGGGSTGELFF.

The table lists this clonotype with many counts. The chain has TRBV6-5 and TRBJ1-4; a possible D gene is TRBD1 (6 bases). Trimming cost V 2 bases and J 3 bases, with 10 bases left between them. Germline V gene data show CDR1 as MNHEY and CDR2 as SVGAGI. This CDR3 is 15 amino acids long. CDR3 loop: CASSYRGPANEKLFF. In DNA form, the CDR3 reads TGTGCCAGCAGTTACCGGGGGCCGGCTAATGAAAAACTGTTTTTT.

The V and J genes are TRBV7-2 and TRBJ2-7; D not certain. Germline lookup yields CDR1 SGHTA and CDR2 FQGNSA. Trimming cost V 1 base and J 3 bases, with 10 bases left between them. The CDR3 loop spans 14 amino acids. In DNA, the CDR3 is TGTGCCAGCAGCTTAGTAGGGTTAGACTACGAGCAGTACTTC. As protein: CASSLVGLDYEQYF.

The chain employs TRBV12-3 or TRBV12-4 and TRBJ2-7; D is uncertain. This CDR3 is 14 amino acids long. Trimming cost V 1 base and J 5 bases, with 12 bases left between them. CDR3 nucleotides: TGTGCCAGCAGTTTAGTCCCACCGGTGGACGAGCAGTACTTC. Translation: CASSLVPPVDEQYF.

The rearrangement links TRBV5-1 to TRBJ1-1; TRBD1 is a possible D gene (6 bases). V lost 4 bases and J lost 3, with 10 bases in between. The germline gives CDR1 SGHRS, CDR2 YFSETQ. This CDR3 contains 13 residues. This CDR3 is CASSREGDTEAFF. Written as DNA, the CDR3 is TGCGCCAGCAGCCGCGAGGGGGACACTGAAGCTTTCTTT.

This clonotype was detected only a few times. At one boundary the junction diverges from the germline segment, which might be a read error. The gene calls are TRBV2 and TRBJ2-3, with D uncertain. This CDR3 comprises 11 residues. Per the germline V gene, CDR1 is SNHLY and CDR2 is FYNNEI. The CDR3 loop reads CASEYGLRSNF. The CDR3 nucleotides read TGTGCCAGCGAGTATGGGCTCCGCTCGAATTTT.